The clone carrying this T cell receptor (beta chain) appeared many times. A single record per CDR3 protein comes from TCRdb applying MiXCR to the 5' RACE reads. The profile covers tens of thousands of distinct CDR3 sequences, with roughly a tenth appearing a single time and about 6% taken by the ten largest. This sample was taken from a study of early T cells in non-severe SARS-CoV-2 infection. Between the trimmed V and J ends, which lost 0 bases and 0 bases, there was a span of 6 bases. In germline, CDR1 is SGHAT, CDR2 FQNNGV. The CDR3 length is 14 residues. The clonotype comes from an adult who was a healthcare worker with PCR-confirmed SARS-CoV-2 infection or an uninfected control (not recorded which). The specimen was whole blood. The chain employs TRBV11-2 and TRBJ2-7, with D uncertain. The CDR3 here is CASSLEVASYEQYF. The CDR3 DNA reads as TGTGCCAGCAGCTTAGAGGTCGCCTCCTACGAGCAGTACTTC. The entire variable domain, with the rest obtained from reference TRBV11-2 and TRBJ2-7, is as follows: EAGVAQSPRYKIIEKRQSVAFWCNPISGHATLYWYQQILGQGPKLLIQFQNNGVVDDSQLPKDRFSAERLKGVDSTLKIQPAKLEDSAVYLCASSLEVASYEQYFGPGTRLTVT.